Sequencing of this T cell receptor (beta chain) was carried out in a study of T cells after yellow fever vaccination. Study observations and caveats: A weaker but faster secondary response was observed, peaking on day 5 versus 15.

Using its own MiXCR run on the 5' RACE reads, TCRdb lists one record per CDR3 protein. The table records under 700,000 distinct CDR3 sequences, roughly a sixth of them present only once. This clonotype was found a few times. Its antigen is not identified. The input for sequencing was PBMCs, taken more than 4 days after the first yellow fever vaccination. This receptor was identified in a man in his late teens or twenties who received the YFV17D yellow fever vaccine.

CDR3: CASSQDWGVKGSSYEQYV. CDR3 coding DNA: TGTGCCAGCAGCCAAGATTGGGGGGTTAAAGGGAGCTCCTACGAGCAGTACGTC. The rearrangement links TRBV3-1 to TRBJ2-7; TRBD2 is a possible D gene (6 bases). The ends were cut back, 0 bases at V and 0 bases at J, with 18 bases in the middle. Germline lookup yields CDR1 LGHDT and CDR2 YNNKEL (reference sequence). This CDR3 has 18 residues.